Below, 6 T cell receptor beta chains from the same sample are listed, as sequenced in a study of TIL therapy for anti-PD-1-resistant metastatic lung cancer. Time point denoted: pre-treatment sample, taken before nivolumab and TIL therapy. The libraries were made with immunoSEQ v3. Clones were sequenced by immunoSEQ multiplex PCR, and TCRdb holds only the in-frame ones, with some missing. The sample includes more than 50,000 clones, roughly 91% of them seen just once. Source: blood, taken at baseline. The receptors come from a person aged 25 to 80 with non-small cell lung cancer.

The V gene is TRBV5-4, the J gene TRBJ1-6; 9 nucleotides align to TRBD1. V lost 2 bases and J lost 7; bases outside the gene matches: 4. The CDR3 contains 15 residues. Germline V gene lookup returns CDR1 SGHNT and CDR2 YYREEE (reference sequence). The DNA for the CDR3 is TGTGCCAGCAGCTTCCGGGACAGGGAAAATTCACCCCTCCACTTT. This codes for CASSFRDRENSPLHF.

The chain employs TRBV19 and TRBJ2-7; a weak D match, TRBD2 (5 bases). The CDR3 contains 13 residues. Looked up from germline, CDR1 is LNHDA and CDR2 is SQIVND (reference sequence). Trimming took 6 bases from V and 8 from J, leaving 17 bases between them. This CDR3 reads CASSLTSTDKQYF. Written as DNA, the CDR3 is TGTGCCAGTAGCTTAACTAGTACAGATAAGCAGTACTTC. Based on the CDR3 plus reference TRBV19 and TRBJ2-7, the full variable domain is DGGITQSPKYLFRKEGQNVTLSCEQNLNHDAMYWYRQDPGQGLRLIYYSQIVNDFQKGDIAEGYSVSREKKESFPLTVTSAQKNPTAFYLCASSLTSTDKQYFGPGTRLTVT.

The genes are TRBV10-3 and TRBJ1-1; D is uncertain. Germline CDR1 reads ENHRY; CDR2 reads SYGVKD. V lost 0 bases, J lost 8 bases, and 10 bases lay in between. CDR3 length: 13 amino acids. The CDR3 bases are TGTGCCATCAGTGAGTCGGCAGACGCCGAAGCTTTCTTT. It encodes CAISESADAEAFF.

The chain couples TRBV7-2 to TRBJ1-2, with TRBD1 identical over 11 bases. CDR3 length equals 14 residues. V lost 3 bases and J lost 6; bases outside the gene matches: 3. Germline V CDR1 and CDR2: SGHTA, FQGNSA. CDR3 residues: CASSFGQGANGYTF. The CDR3 nucleotides read TGTGCCAGCAGCTTCGGACAGGGGGCTAATGGCTACACCTTC. Full variable domain (missing parts from reference TRBV7-2 and TRBJ1-2): GAGVSQSPSNKVTEKGKDVELRCDPISGHTALYWYRQSLGQGLEFLIYFQGNSAPDKSGLPSDRFSAERTGGSVSTLTIQRTQQEDSAVYLCASSFGQGANGYTFGSGTRLTVV.

The V call is TRBV27, the J call TRBJ1-1, with D possibly matching TRBD1 (6 bases). The length of the CDR3 is 14 residues. V lost 7 bases, J lost 4 bases, and 16 bases lay in between. Looked up from germline, CDR1 is MNHEY and CDR2 is SMNVEV (reference sequence). CDR3 residues: CASTPMQGFTEAFF. CDR3 coding DNA: TGTGCCAGCACTCCAATGCAGGGGTTCACTGAAGCTTTCTTT.

The chain carries TRBV6-4 and TRBJ1-3; a possible D gene is TRBD1 (6 bases). This CDR3 has 15 residues. Germline CDR1 and CDR2: MRHNA and SNTAGT. Trimming removed 4 bases from V and 0 bases from J, with 10 bases in between. In nucleotides, the CDR3 is TGTGCCAGCAGTGTTCGGGGGGCCTCTGGAAACACCATATATTTT. This gives the protein CASSVRGASGNTIYF.